Presented here are 2 T cell receptor beta chains from one specimen sequenced in a study of shared clonotypes between healthy human individuals. Produced via immunoSEQ multiplex PCR; TCRdb's table is partial and in-frame only. The profile covers 760,000 or so clones, with just over 95% appearing a single time and less than 0.25% taken by the ten largest. Naive CD8 cells were CD45RO-negative, positively selected for CCR7, excluding terminally differentiated effector memory CD45RA+ cells. The sample comprised naive CD8+ T cells sorted from blood. The receptor set was obtained from a young man in good health.

The chain carries TRBV29-1 and TRBJ2-1; D might be TRBD1 or TRBD2, each matching 6 bases. The CDR3 length is 14 residues. Germline-derived CDR1 and CDR2 are SQVTM and ANQGSEA. V was clipped by 4 bases and J by 8 bases, with 18 bases between them. CDR3 in amino acids: CSVVAGTLVDEQFF. Written as DNA, the CDR3 is TGCAGCGTTGTCGCGGGGACATTAGTCGATGAGCAGTTCTTC.

The count of this clone is one. V gene TRBV6-5 combines with J gene TRBJ2-6; D gene ambiguous. Germline V gene data show CDR1 as MNHEY and CDR2 as SVGAGI. V lost 6 bases to trimming and J lost 2 bases, with 2 bases between them. The CDR3 extends over 12 amino acids. This chain's CDR3 is CASRTGANVLTF. The CDR3 region has the DNA TGTGCCAGCAGGACTGGGGCCAACGTCCTGACTTTC.